This paragraph covers one T cell receptor beta chain sequence. No cognate antigen has been identified for it. Base qualities were left out, and no much larger clone turns up one base away. This sample is part of a study of cytomegalovirus exposure and HLA in healthy donors (dated by TCRdb to between 2016 and 2019). Some background on the complete study: An earlier analysis of 587 of the donors reported about 250 Gb of sequence data and some 100 million unique TCR beta sequences from roughly 200 million T cells. An early release covering approximately 600 HLA-typed donors comprised 300 to 350 gigabases of sequencing data and approximately 80 million unique TCR sequences. Of the roughly 400 genotyped donors, over 65% fell in the genetic ancestry cluster associated with self-reported Caucasian donors. The study aimed to test whether cataloging public T cell receptors could reveal signatures of past pathogen exposure. The study profiled the T cell repertoires of 500 to 800 subjects by immunosequencing and related them to cytomegalovirus serostatus. A separate validation cohort of roughly 130 different subjects was used in addition to the 666-subject first cohort. To predict cytomegalovirus infection status, the study brought together high-throughput TCR immunosequencing, statistical association of individual TCRs with disease status, and machine learning. A later analysis re-examined previously published TCR beta repertoires from just over 650 donors and added high-resolution HLA genotyping to investigate patterns of TCR occurrence. Rather than drawing on any new phenotypic data, the later analysis identified candidate immune exposures from TCR beta sequences and the way those sequences occurred across donors. In an earlier analysis of a few hundred of the donors, high-throughput TCR beta sequencing was used to judge whether each TCR beta V gene segment behaved as functional or pseudogenic. Donor age, sex, ethnicity and CMV serostatus were compiled alongside the repertoire data. In a later genetic analysis, genome-wide SNP genotypes for about 65% of the roughly 670 donors were used, and that subset was treated as a discovery cohort. Every discovery cohort repertoire had been produced on one sequencing platform. HLA typing included class I and class II loci at four-digit resolution. Typing coverage differed by locus: A, B, C, DRB1 and DQB1 were typed in about 629-630 donors, DQA1 in about 560, DPA1 in some 610, and DPB1 in 472. Several DR-DQ haplotypes were treated as single units for association and clustering because of strong linkage in the cohort. On average, around 200,000 unique TCR beta nucleotide sequences were sequenced per donor among 350 to 400 genotyped donors of the cohort, with roughly 18% of those sequences being non-productive.

CDR1 and CDR2 are drawn from the germline V gene (reference sequence): LNHDA, SQIVND. The CDR3 measures 15 amino acids from cysteine to phenylalanine. The only DNA kept is the CDR3, 45 bases in frame from the first base. Trimming takes 4 bases off V and 2 bases off J; junction bases not matched to a gene: 7. The receptor library was made with the immunoSEQ multiplex PCR assay. A mixture of 60 forward primers for TCR Vbeta segments and 13 reverse primers for TCR Jbeta segments was used in the multiplex PCR. The CDR3 region of rearranged TCR beta genes was amplified from genomic DNA by a multiplex PCR assay. Amplified TCR beta libraries were sequenced as 87-base-pair reads on the Illumina HiSeq System. The study's processing was this. Across the 666 repertoires, a later analysis counted roughly 77 million unique TCR beta chains, roughly 11 million of which were shared by at least two donors. To remove PCR and sequencing errors, raw reads were error-corrected and collapsed into unique sequences using a nearest-neighbor algorithm that merged closely related sequences. CDR3 sequences were aligned to IMGT reference sequences to assign V, D and J gene segments. Each retained sequence needed at least a six-nucleotide match to both a V gene segment and a J gene segment. Rearrangements were classified as productive when the CDR3 lacked stop codons and remained in frame with V and J, and all other rearrangements were classified as non-productive. Following IMGT convention, CDR3 was defined as the stretch from the second conserved V-encoded cysteine up to the conserved J-encoded phenylalanine. Sequences without an unambiguous match to a single V gene segment were excluded from the earlier analysis of 450 to 750 of the donors. An earlier analysis of 450 to 650 of the donors called V segments functional above 56.7% productive rearrangements and segregating when the between-donor standard deviation exceeded 5%. A statistical classification framework was built to diagnose cytomegalovirus status from the catalog of TCR beta chain sequences. In a later analysis, TCR nucleotide sequences were compared against IMGT/GENE-DB human TR gene sequences so that V and J genes could be assigned. Using the TCRdist pipeline, a later analysis assigned CDR3 sequences along with most-parsimonious VDJ recombination scenarios. A later analysis defined each TCR beta chain by its CDR3 amino acid sequence plus V-gene family, and excluded reads lacking a unique V-gene family. In a later analysis, fewer than 600 highly shared, low-generation-probability nucleotide sequences were removed to address suspected cross-contamination and a sequencing artifact. A later analysis calculated a clonal expansion index for each public chain from normalized within-repertoire ranks of inferred template counts. A later analysis computed generation probabilities with a VDJ recombination model fitted to out-of-frame rearrangements, and checked the results against IGoR. Hypergeometric tests were used in a later analysis to score TCR-TCR, TCR-HLA and TCR-CMV co-occurrence, with a repertoire-size bias correction applied to the TCR pairs. In a later analysis, false discovery rates were estimated by permuting HLA or CMV assignments 20 times. A later analysis grouped co-occurring TCRs with DBSCAN, adding TCRdist sequence similarity when clustering within HLA-allele-positive subsets. Repertoires with fewer than 30,000 or more than 120,000 public chains, plus five repertoires with anomalous nucleotide sharing, were excluded from co-occurrence clustering. TCRdb obtained this table from immuneACCESS and retained in-frame rearrangements with V and J assigned. These tables miss some clones; where compared with another copy, unresolved V genes account for less than half of the shortfall, and the remainder is unexplained. V and J calls and clone size come straight from that table; D and trimming were deduced from the DNA. The sample profile shows around 170,000 clones; 77% of them were found once. Around 1.5% of the sample goes to the ten largest clones.

The research as a whole found: A later genetic analysis reported fewer N-insertions in productive TCRs among donors in an Asian-associated ancestry cluster than the roughly 620-donor mean. The sequencing pipeline was judged likely to have produced a cluster of highly shared sequence variants as a technical artifact. In vitro tests confirmed that three of the cytomegalovirus-associated TCR beta chains recognize cytomegalovirus antigens. When HLA alleles, especially DR and DQ, strongly co-occurred, TCR associations were difficult to assign to individual alleles. According to a later analysis, TCR association rates differed among HLA loci, with DRB1 alleles showing the most associated TCRs and HLA-C alleles showing the fewest. Because HLA typing was missing for some donors at each locus, association tests included only the typed subset. The authors suggested that the approach could potentially be generalized to other disease states and immunological phenotypes. CMV serostatus was the only immune exposure information available for the cohort. In an earlier analysis of approximately 590 of the donors, most TCR beta V segments appeared in productive rearrangements about 90% or about 30% of the time, broadly matching IMGT annotations. Cytomegalovirus status was reported to be diagnosed by the classifier with high specificity and sensitivity in both the original and validation cohorts. Roughly uniform sequencing depth across donors was assumed in presence/absence analyses, although this assumption may not hold. In the study, approximately 160 TCR beta chains were listed as associated with cytomegalovirus. Only TCR beta chains were sequenced in this cohort, and the absence of alpha or paired-chain data limited detectable features. A later analysis associated about 18,000 TCR beta sequences with specific HLA alleles at a false discovery rate of 0.05. In a later genetic analysis, a missense DCLRE1C variant was associated with V-gene and J-gene trimming of TCR beta chains, and the association was replicated in an independent cohort. Most CMV-associated TCR beta chains appeared to be HLA-restricted in a later analysis, and the HLA associations seemed to be driven largely by CMV exposure. A further reported finding was that TCR beta sequences accurately predicted the HLA-A and HLA-B alleles for most subjects in the first cohort. About 17 rarely observed V segments, including chromosome 9 orphons, were excluded from the earlier analysis of a few hundred of the donors because counts were too low. Several of the top co-occurrence clusters appeared to be linked to parvovirus B19, influenza, CMV and Epstein-Barr virus, according to a later analysis. Some IMGT-functional V segments, including TRBV6-2 and TRBV6-3, could not be distinguished by the 87-base-pair reads and were therefore excluded. Most TCR sequences were seen in very few donors, while some public TCRs were found in many individuals. Correlated functional status among segregating V segments might reflect linkage disequilibrium, but an unknown experimental factor could not be ruled out. In a later analysis, HLA-associated TCR beta chains were found to be more clonally expanded and to have lower generation probabilities than equally common non-associated chains.

The cohort comprised more than 550 healthy bone marrow donors. At the time of sampling, every cohort member was nominally healthy, though immune exposures that went unrecorded were likely present. The donor tested CMV seronegative, placing the donor among the roughly 350 seronegative members of the cohort. Every donor gave a peripheral blood sample, and the peripheral blood mononuclear cells from that sample were used for TCR beta sequencing. The Qiagen DNeasy Blood Extraction Kit was used to extract genomic DNA from the blood cell samples. The origin of this receptor is a man between 18 and 29 years old in good health and CMV-seronegative. This chain is built from TRBV19 and TRBJ2-5; 7 central bases correspond to TRBD2. The sequencing input was PBMCs. The nucleotide sequence reads TGTGCCAGTAGTACCCCTCCTAGCGGTCAAGAGACCCAGTACTTC. It translates to CASSTPPSGQETQYF. With all but the CDR3 taken from the reference TRBV19 and TRBJ2-5 genes, the full variable domain is: DGGITQSPKYLFRKEGQNVTLSCEQNLNHDAMYWYRQDPGQGLRLIYYSQIVNDFQKGDIAEGYSVSREKKESFPLTVTSAQKNPTAFYLCASSTPPSGQETQYFGPGTRLLVL.